This T cell receptor beta chain was recorded in a study of T cell responses to AZD1222 COVID-19 vaccine. The assay was immunoSEQ multiplex PCR, and TCRdb's table has in-frame clones only and misses some. Of roughly 97,000 clones detected, over 90% appear once; the ten largest clones hold less than 5%. The CDR3 is made up of 22 amino acids. This TCR derives from an adult in good health. Specimen: peripheral blood, collected on day 0 of AZD1222 vaccination. This rearrangement joins TRBV12-2 to TRBJ1-4; the listed D gene, TRBD1, was not tested against the DNA. TRBV12-2 is a known pseudogene. CDR3 region: CASRLNSYRDSIQSATNEKLFF. The CDR3 bases are TGTGCAAGTCGCTTAAACTCCTACCGGGACAGTATTCAGTCGGCAACTAATGAAAAACTGTTTTTT.